This TCR beta chain was captured in a study of T cells in Graves' hyperthyroidism and ophthalmopathy (dated by TCRdb to the late 2010s). Background for the entire study: Peripheral blood was collected at initial diagnosis, before any treatment. To identify TCR V-J signatures that set the groups apart, the researchers used a discovery cohort of roughly 100 patients, made up of under 50 with Graves' ophthalmopathy and 57 with stable Graves' hyperthyroidism. Prospective prediction of ophthalmopathy was tested in an independent validation cohort of fewer than 20 hyperthyroidism patients and approximately 17 patients who later progressed to ophthalmopathy. The roughly 91 discovery patients were randomly split 7:3 into training and test sets. In about 6 Graves' hyperthyroidism patients, the study also compared T-cell repertoires from thyroid tissue with T-cell repertoires from blood. After blood sampling, hyperthyroidism patients were treated with methimazole at a starting dose of 30 mg daily, and ophthalmopathy patients were treated with high-dose intravenous methylprednisolone. According to the paper, TCR Vbeta CDR3 sequencing was carried out on 135 peripheral blood samples, which came from 40 to 45 ophthalmopathy, under 80 hyperthyroidism and about 17 progressor patients. Broader findings and caveats from the paper: Most expanded thyroid clonotypes (frequency above 0.001) were also detected in blood, a finding suggesting that blood repertoires may reflect thyroid immune responses. A 13 V-J signature model separated ophthalmopathy from stable hyperthyroidism, with around 90% sensitivity and 81.08% specificity in cross-validation and 80%/75% in testing. No statistical method was used to set the sample size in advance, and investigators knew the group allocation. During validation, the model predicted progression to ophthalmopathy a median of about 5.9 months ahead of onset, with approximately 71% sensitivity and 72% to 80% specificity.

Stable Graves' hyperthyroidism was defined as the absence of progression to ophthalmopathy over 18 months of follow-up. Hyperthyroidism patients were newly diagnosed, with disease duration under 2 months, and aged 18 to 65 years. The study excluded patients with uncontrolled infections, other autoimmune diseases, pregnancy or lactation. Clinical symptoms, serum thyroxine and TRAb, thyroid ultrasound, and orbital computed tomography formed the basis for the diagnoses. PBMCs were isolated from about 9.1 ml of fresh peripheral blood by Ficoll-Paque density gradient centrifugation. Total RNA was extracted using Trizol reagent, and RNA quality was assessed on an Agilent 2100 Bioanalyzer. The TCR beta CDR3 regions were amplified from the RNA transcripts. The first round of RT-PCR for the TCR CDR3 was performed with the HTBI primer set and the Qiagen OneStep RT-PCR kit. Libraries were constructed in a second round of multiplex PCR, after which size selection and purification were performed. Paired-end sequencing of the libraries was performed with 100 bp reads on an Illumina HiSeq2000. As for how the authors treated the data: Raw data were processed with SOAPnuke, discarding reads with adapters, uncalled bases, mean Phred below 15, or no exact constant-primer or identifier match. COPE v1.2.5 was used to merge high-quality paired reads, and clonotypes were defined as unique nucleotide sequences. Clonotypes were aligned to IMGT TRBV, TRBD and TRBJ reference segments using MiTCR v1.1. The analysis included only V-J combinations with a frequency above 0.0001, which together covered roughly 99% of the repertoires. A TCS score was defined as the ratio of F50 (clonal expansion) to E x V (chaos), with BLOSUM62-based TCRdist applied between CDR3 peptides within each V-J. Welch's t-statistics and random forest reduced 450 to 600 V-J features to 13, which were used in a naive Bayes classifier (R e1071). Using fastp at Q25 and MiXCR, TCRdb reprocessed the public reads and kept productive beta chains. Each CDR3 protein gets just one entry, which takes the most common genes and DNA from the rows behind it. Clone size and V and J calls follow TCRdb, not the original study. The table for this sample lists more than 300,000 distinct CDR3 sequences; approximately 15% of them were counted only once. The ten largest account for about 26% of the sample.

Notes on this clonotype: The target of this receptor is not known. No base-level quality is on record; no much larger clone is a single base apart.

This receptor was identified in a woman aged 25 to 39 with Graves' hyperthyroidism. The sample was blood.

The sequenced DNA: TGTGCCAGCAGCTTAGTGAGCGGGAGAGTGAACGAGCAGTACTTC. This yields the protein CASSLVSGRVNEQYF. Recombination joined TRBV7-3 with TRBJ2-7; TRBD2 agrees with 8 junctional bases. Looking up the germline V gene yields CDR1 SGHTA and CDR2 FQGTGA. Trimming leaves V shorter by 2 bases and J shorter by 5 bases, with the junction holding 8 bases beyond the gene matches. The CDR3 contains 15 residues, cysteine and phenylalanine counted. Of the read, only the CDR3 DNA is kept; its 45 bases are in frame from base 1.